This entry lists 4 T cell receptor beta chains sequenced from one sample in a study of blood T cell repertoires in COVID-19. Sequencing was performed with immunoSEQ multiplex PCR; in TCRdb, only in-frame clones are kept and a portion is missing. Of about 17,000 clones listed, nearly 90% are singletons. The material sequenced was peripheral blood. The receptors come from a man aged 55 to 70 with active COVID-19.

This sequence joins TRBV6-1 and TRBJ2-6, with D tentatively TRBD2 (6 bases). Trimming took 0 bases from V and 3 from J, leaving 15 bases between them. There are 18 residues in the CDR3. Germline V CDR1 and CDR2: MNHNS, SASEGT. The CDR3: CASSEALRGAGGANVLTF. The CDR3 DNA follows: TGTGCCAGCAGTGAAGCGCTTCGCGGGGCGGGTGGGGCCAACGTCCTGACTTTC.

The rearrangement uses TRBV24-1 and TRBJ2-5; no reliable D call. V dropped 3 bases and J dropped 5 bases, with 15 bases sitting between them. This CDR3 is built from 15 residues. Germline V lookup: CDR1 KGHDR, CDR2 SFDVKD. The CDR3 region has the DNA TGTGCCACCAGTGATGGTCCCCGAGAGCTGGAGACCCAGTACTTC. Translated: CATSDGPRELETQYF.

The V and J genes are TRBV19 and TRBJ2-1; 9 bases fit TRBD1. V shed 1 base and J 5 bases; nucleotides not matched to a gene: 6. The CDR3 sequence is 16 residues long. Germline V gives CDR1 LNHDA, CDR2 SQIVND (reference sequence). CDR3 sequence reads: CASSIGRDRDHNEQFF. The CDR3 DNA is TGTGCCAGTAGTATAGGGAGGGACAGGGACCACAATGAGCAGTTCTTC.

As concerns this clone: Other DNA sequences of this sample code for an identical CDR3. The chain couples TRBV30 to TRBJ2-7, with D possibly TRBD1 on 6 matching bases. The ends were cut back, 4 bases at V and 2 bases at J, with 12 bases in the middle. The germline V gene encodes CDR1 GTSNPN and CDR2 SVGIG (reference sequence). The CDR3 has 13 residues. This CDR3 reads CAWKRDRPYEQYF. CDR3 bases: TGTGCCTGGAAGAGAGACAGGCCCTACGAGCAGTACTTC.